One and the same sample provided the 32 T cell receptor beta chains below, sequenced in a study of monozygotic twins with inflammatory bowel disease. TCRdb reprocessed the 5' RACE reads; each CDR3 protein has one entry and no DNA is given. This listing includes fewer than 400,000 distinct CDR3 sequences. Sequencing was done on a sample of blood. The source of these receptors is a human donor with ulcerative colitis or Crohn's disease, or a healthy co-twin of an affected twin (not recorded which).

The chain joins TRBV5-6 to TRBJ2-5; TCRdb indicates TRBD1, and absent DNA this call remains unverified. The CDR3 length is 14 residues. Germline V gene data show CDR1 as SGHDT and CDR2 as YYEEEE. CDR3 protein: CASSLDEGRETQYF.

J is TRBJ1-1 and V is TRBV6-2 or TRBV6-3; TCRdb reports TRBD1, a call that lacks DNA to check it against. This CDR3 region has 14 residues. CDR1 MNHEY and CDR2 SVGEGT come from the germline V gene. CDR3 residues: CASTRAHRDTEAFF.

V and J are TRBV9 and TRBJ2-7; TCRdb outputs TRBD2, but without DNA this stays unchecked. The CDR3 spans 15 residues. CDR1 is SGDLS, CDR2 YYNGEE, per germline. CDR3 protein: CASSGGGGGPYEQYF. The full variable domain, in which reference TRBV9 and TRBJ2-7 provide the parts outside the CDR3, is DSGVTQTPKHLITATGQRVTLRCSPRSGDLSVYWYQQSLDQGLQFLIQYYNGEERAKGNILERFSAQQFPDLHSELNLSSLELGDSALYFCASSGGGGGPYEQYFGPGTRLTVT.

This chain connects TRBV6-1 to TRBJ2-7; TCRdb lists TRBD1, though no DNA is available to test this call. The V gene's germline CDR1 is MNHNS and CDR2 SASEGT. This CDR3 comprises 15 residues. The CDR3 reads CASSRSGTGVDEQYF.

The chain joins TRBV7-2 to TRBJ2-3. CDR1 SGHTA and CDR2 FQGNSA come from the germline V gene. The CDR3 totals 12 residues. The CDR3 sequence is CASSSYSDTQYF.

V usage is TRBV9 and J usage is TRBJ2-7; TCRdb's assignment of TRBD2 cannot be checked, as there is no DNA. The CDR3 contains 16 residues. CDR1 is SGDLS and CDR2 is YYNGEE in the germline V gene. CDR3 loop: CASSVDVGLPSYEQYF.

The chain links TRBV28 to TRBJ2-7; the D call of TRBD1 rests on TCRdb alone, since no DNA is present to check it. From germline, CDR1 is MDHEN and CDR2 SYDVKM. The CDR3 is 14 residues long. The CDR3 loop reads CASSRTGGEYEQYF. Filled out from reference TRBV28 and TRBJ2-7, the complete variable domain reads DVKVTQSSRYLVKRTGEKVFLECVQDMDHENMFWYRQDPGLGLRLIYFSYDVKMKEKGDIPEGYSVSREKKERFSLILESASTNQTSMYLCASSRTGGEYEQYFGPGTRLTVT.

CDR3: CASSQRTAGNTEAFF. This chain joins TRBV7-2 and TRBJ1-1. CDR3 length: 15 amino acids. CDR1 is SGHTA, CDR2 FQGNSA, per germline. Complete variable domain (other parts from reference TRBV7-2 and TRBJ1-1): GAGVSQSPSNKVTEKGKDVELRCDPISGHTALYWYRQSLGQGLEFLIYFQGNSAPDKSGLPSDRFSAERTGGSVSTLTIQRTQQEDSAVYLCASSQRTAGNTEAFFGQGTRLTVV.

The rearrangement uses TRBV5-6 and TRBJ2-2; TCRdb's D call, TRBD1, is unchecked because there is no DNA. The CDR3 sequence is 17 residues long. Per germline, CDR1 SGHDT and CDR2 YYEEEE. The CDR3 protein is CASSLVSGHLNTGELFF.

The gene calls are TRBV24-1 and TRBJ1-4. This CDR3 spans 15 amino acids. Germline CDR1 KGHDR, CDR2 SFDVKD. The CDR3 loop reads CATSDSAGLGEKLFF.

The chain has TRBV6-2 or TRBV6-3 and TRBJ2-2; TCRdb outputs TRBD2, but without DNA this stays unchecked. The CDR3 sequence is 15 residues long. Germline CDR1 MNHEY, CDR2 SVGEGT. CDR3 protein: CASKPSGRNTGELFF.

The chain is built from TRBV7-2 and TRBJ2-4; TCRdb returns TRBD2, unconfirmable since there is no DNA. CDR3 length: 16 residues. From germline, CDR1 is SGHTA and CDR2 FQGNSA. CDR3 protein: CASSRLAGSAKNIQYF.

The chain links TRBV20-1 to TRBJ1-1; TCRdb's assignment of TRBD1 cannot be checked, as there is no DNA. The CDR3 extends over 15 amino acids. Germline V gene lookup returns CDR1 DFQATT and CDR2 SNEGSKA (reference sequence). CDR3 region: CSARDRGIMNTEAFF.

This chain connects TRBV14 to TRBJ1-1; TCRdb's D call, TRBD1, is unchecked because there is no DNA. CDR3 length equals 15 residues. The germline V gene has CDR1 SGHDN and CDR2 FVKESK. CDR3 region: CASSNPKDRYTEVFF.

The chain carries TRBV7-2 and TRBJ2-5; as DNA is missing, the TRBD2 call by TCRdb cannot be tested. Germline V gene data show CDR1 as SGHTA and CDR2 as FQGNSA. This CDR3 comprises 17 residues. The chain's CDR3 is CASSLVLAGGVRETQYF.

The chain uses TRBV5-1 and TRBJ2-7; TCRdb reports TRBD2, a call that lacks DNA to check it against. The CDR3 length is 16 residues. Germline CDR1 reads SGHRS; CDR2 reads YFSETQ. CDR3 in amino acids: CASSPGLAESFYEQYF.

The chain carries TRBV5-1 and TRBJ1-5; TCRdb returns TRBD1, unconfirmable since there is no DNA. CDR3 length: 14 residues. Germline lookup yields CDR1 SGHRS and CDR2 YFSETQ. The CDR3 reads CASSLSTGNQPQHF.

The J gene is TRBJ2-7, the V gene TRBV11-2; TCRdb outputs TRBD1, but without DNA this stays unchecked. The CDR3 is made up of 15 amino acids. The V gene's germline CDR1 is SGHAT and CDR2 FQNNGV. CDR3 amino acids: CASSLLQGAQYEQYF.

This chain joins TRBV29-1 and TRBJ2-7; as DNA is missing, the TRBD2 call by TCRdb cannot be tested. CDR1 SQVTM and CDR2 ANQGSEA come from the germline V gene. This CDR3 region has 15 residues. Here the CDR3 reads CSVDGTSWASYEQYF.

This rearrangement joins TRBV28 to TRBJ2-1; with no DNA, the TCRdb D assignment of TRBD2 cannot be verified. The CDR3 consists of 15 residues. The V gene's germline CDR1 is MDHEN and CDR2 SYDVKM. This CDR3 reads CASSLKRVGYNEQFF.

This sequence joins TRBV10-3 and TRBJ1-1. The CDR3 is 15 amino acids. CDR1 and CDR2 from the germline V gene are ENHRY and SYGVKD. The CDR3 protein is CAISDQAGPGTEAFF.

The rearrangement joins TRBV28 to TRBJ2-7. CDR3 length: 11 residues. Germline V CDR1 and CDR2: MDHEN, SYDVKM. CDR3 protein: CASSLFYEQYF.

The V call is TRBV7-9, the J call TRBJ2-5; no DNA is available, so the TRBD1 call from TCRdb remains unchecked. Germline V lookup: CDR1 SEHNR, CDR2 FQNEAQ (reference sequence). CDR3 size: 13 residues. The CDR3 here is CASSLEGGKTQYF.

The chain combines TRBV12-3 or TRBV12-4 with TRBJ1-4; TCRdb indicates TRBD1, and absent DNA this call remains unverified. The CDR3 contains 13 residues. CDR3 residues: CASSLGGTPKLFF.

The rearrangement uses TRBV7-3 and TRBJ2-3; TCRdb lists TRBD2, though no DNA is available to test this call. The CDR3 length is 17 residues. Germline V gene data show CDR1 as SGHTA and CDR2 as FQGTGA. CDR3 loop: CARLAGGSLRGTDTQYF.

The chain combines TRBV14 with TRBJ2-1; TCRdb lists TRBD1, though no DNA is available to test this call. Germline values: CDR1 SGHDN, CDR2 FVKESK. The CDR3 runs to 13 residues. CDR3 amino acids: CASSKTGVDEQFF. The full variable domain, its missing parts supplied by reference TRBV14 and TRBJ2-1, is EAGVTQFPSHSVIEKGQTVTLRCDPISGHDNLYWYRRVMGKEIKFLLHFVKESKQDESGMPNNRFLAERTGGTYSTLKVQPAELEDSGVYFCASSKTGVDEQFFGPGTRLTVL.

The rearrangement links TRBV11-2 to TRBJ2-3; TCRdb proposes TRBD2, but this gene call is untestable without DNA. Per the germline V gene, CDR1 is SGHAT and CDR2 is FQNNGV. This CDR3 contains 18 residues. Here the CDR3 reads CASSLVRLAGVSTDTQYF.

This chain uses TRBV12-3 or TRBV12-4 with TRBJ2-5; as DNA is missing, the TRBD1 call by TCRdb cannot be tested. This CDR3 is 15 amino acids long. CDR3 amino acids: CASRPDPGQQETQYF.

J is TRBJ2-2 and V is TRBV20-1; TCRdb's D call, TRBD2, is unchecked because there is no DNA. Germline values: CDR1 DFQATT, CDR2 SNEGSKA (reference sequence). The CDR3 is 14 amino acids. The CDR3: CSANAGGLPGELFF.

The CDR3 loop is CASSDGGFGGNEQFF. The chain combines TRBV10-1 with TRBJ2-1; TCRdb reports TRBD2, a call that lacks DNA to check it against. This CDR3 has 15 amino acids. The V gene's germline CDR1 is WNHNN and CDR2 SYGVQD (reference sequence).

The rearrangement links TRBV15 to TRBJ2-1; TCRdb reports TRBD2, a call that lacks DNA to check it against. Per the germline V gene, CDR1 is LNHNV and CDR2 is YYDKDF (reference sequence). The length of the CDR3 is 14 residues. The CDR3: CATSLASAYNEQFF.

The V call is TRBV6-2 or TRBV6-3, the J call TRBJ2-3. Germline lookup yields CDR1 MNHEY and CDR2 SVGEGT. This CDR3 comprises 15 residues. The CDR3 region is CASSPRAGRGDTQYF.